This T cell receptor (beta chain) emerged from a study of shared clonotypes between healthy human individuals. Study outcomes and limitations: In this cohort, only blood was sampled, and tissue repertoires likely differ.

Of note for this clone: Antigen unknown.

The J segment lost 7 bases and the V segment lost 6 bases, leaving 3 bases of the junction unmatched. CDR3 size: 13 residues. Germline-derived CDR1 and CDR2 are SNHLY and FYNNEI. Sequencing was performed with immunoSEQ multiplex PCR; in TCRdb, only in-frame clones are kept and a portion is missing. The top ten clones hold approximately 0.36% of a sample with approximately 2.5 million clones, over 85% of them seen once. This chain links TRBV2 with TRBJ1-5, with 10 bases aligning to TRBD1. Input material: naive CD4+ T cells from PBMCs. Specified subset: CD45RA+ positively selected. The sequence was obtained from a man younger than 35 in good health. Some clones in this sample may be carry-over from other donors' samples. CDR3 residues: CASRGTGEQPQHF. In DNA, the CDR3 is TGTGCCAGCAGGGGGACAGGGGAACAGCCCCAGCATTTT.